This entry lists 29 T cell receptor beta chains sequenced from one sample in a study of control samples from healthy donors and cancer patients. TCRdb's table, derived via immunoSEQ multiplex PCR, lists solely in-frame clones and lacks some. The data show tens of thousands of clones, around 85% seen once. Material for sequencing was blood. These receptors originate from a man younger than 45 in good health.

The gene calls are TRBV19 and TRBJ1-1, with D perhaps matching TRBD1 (6 bases). The germline CDR1 and CDR2 sequences are LNHDA and SQIVND (reference sequence). The CDR3 loop spans 12 amino acids. The V end lost 3 bases, the J end lost 8 bases, and 10 bases lay between the germline ends. CDR3 DNA: TGTGCCAGTAGTATCCCCGGACAGGAAGCTTTCTTT. It specifies CASSIPGQEAFF.

This clone was detected only a few times. This chain links TRBV24-1 with TRBJ2-1; 8 positions match TRBD1. The CDR3 contains 13 residues. CDR1 and CDR2 from the germline V gene are KGHDR and SFDVKD. Trimming removed 5 bases from V and 8 bases from J; junction bases left unmatched: 4. Here the CDR3 reads CATSASTGDEQFF. CDR3 in DNA: TGTGCCACCAGTGCTTCGACAGGGGATGAGCAGTTCTTC.

This clone was recorded only once. J is TRBJ1-3 and V is TRBV30, with D uncertain. The germline V gene encodes CDR1 GTSNPN and CDR2 SVGIG (reference sequence). The CDR3 spans 12 residues. V was clipped by 5 bases and J by 2 bases, with 7 bases between them. CDR3 DNA sequence: TGTGCCTGGTTAGCAGCTGGAAACACCATATATTTT. Residues: CAWLAAGNTIYF. Full variable domain (outside the CDR3, taken from reference TRBV30 and TRBJ1-3): SQTIHQWPATLVQPVGSPLSLECTVEGTSNPNLYWYRQAAGRGLQLLFYSVGIGQISSEVPQNLSASRPQDRQFILSSKKLLLSDSGFYLCAWLAAGNTIYFGEGSWLTVV.

The gene calls are TRBV6-5 and TRBJ1-2; TRBD1 might be the D (5 bases). The CDR3 is 15 residues long. Trimming stripped 4 bases from V and 3 bases from J, with 15 bases between. Germline values: CDR1 MNHEY, CDR2 SVGAGI. The CDR3 here is CASSFHRRVDYGYTF. DNA for the CDR3: TGTGCCAGCAGTTTCCACAGGAGAGTGGACTATGGCTACACCTTC.

The chain joins TRBV4-2 to TRBJ1-2, with 7 bases fitting TRBD1. Losses at the gene ends were 2 bases for V and 8 bases for J; bases not matched to a gene: 8. Germline V lookup: CDR1 LGHNA, CDR2 YNFKEQ. The CDR3 runs to 14 residues. The CDR3 spells CASSQNRGERGYTF. Here the CDR3 DNA reads TGTGCCAGCAGCCAAAACAGGGGTGAGAGGGGCTACACCTTC.

The table lists this clone with a few counts. This chain links TRBV7-9 with TRBJ1-1; 8 nucleotides match TRBD1. The CDR3 runs 15 residues. Germline V gene data show CDR1 as SEHNR and CDR2 as FQNEAQ (reference sequence). J was trimmed by 2 bases and V by 4 bases; bases with no gene match: 6. As DNA, the CDR3 is TGTGCCAGCAGCTCCCTCAGGGGGCGAAACACTGAAGCTTTCTTT. Translation: CASSSLRGRNTEAFF.

The V gene is TRBV2, the J gene TRBJ1-5; no definite D call. V lost 5 bases, J lost 7 bases, and 15 bases lay in between. The CDR3 length is 14 residues. CDR1 and CDR2 from the germline V gene are SNHLY and FYNNEI. The CDR3 spells CASSYISNEQPQHF. The CDR3, as DNA: TGTGCCAGCAGTTATATCTCGAACGAGCAGCCCCAGCATTTT.

The chain is built from TRBV15 and TRBJ1-1; 8 bases fit TRBD1. Germline V gene data show CDR1 as LNHNV and CDR2 as YYDKDF (reference sequence). V shed 1 base, J shed 5 bases, and the junction held 3 bases outside the gene matches. The CDR3 is 14 amino acids. The CDR3 reads CATSRARTGTEAFF. The CDR3 nucleotides read TGTGCCACCAGCAGAGCCAGGACAGGGACTGAAGCTTTCTTT.

The chain carries TRBV19 and TRBJ2-5; D is unresolved. This CDR3 contains 14 residues. Germline V CDR1 and CDR2: LNHDA, SQIVND (reference sequence). Deletions cut 4 bases from V and 3 bases from J, with 12 bases between. CDR3 in DNA: TGTGCCAGTAGTAAAGTAGGGCTGGAAGAGACCCAGTACTTC. Its translation: CASSKVGLEETQYF.

The sample holds a few counts of this clone. This chain joins TRBV4-2 and TRBJ2-3; D gene uncertain. Per the germline V gene, CDR1 is LGHNA and CDR2 is YNFKEQ. V was trimmed by 0 bases and J by 1 base, leaving 14 bases between them. This CDR3 comprises 17 residues. CDR3 residues: CASSQDLVLARTDTQYF. The CDR3 bases are TGTGCCAGCAGCCAAGATTTAGTTTTAGCCCGCACAGATACGCAGTATTTT.

Points on this clone: The same CDR3 arises from other DNA sequences in this sample as well. The chain combines TRBV27 with TRBJ1-1; D is uncertain. This CDR3 has 17 residues. The V gene lost 6 bases and the J gene lost 3 bases, with 23 bases spanning the gap. Per the germline V gene, CDR1 is MNHEY and CDR2 is SMNVEV (reference sequence). CDR3 DNA: TGTGCCAGCAGGGCCCTTAGGGAGGACCGGGTCCACACTGAAGCTTTCTTT. Its translation: CASRALREDRVHTEAFF.

This chain's CDR3 is CSVDITSGGWETQYF. CDR3 in DNA: TGCAGCGTTGACATAACTAGCGGGGGCTGGGAGACCCAGTACTTC. V is TRBV29-1 and J is TRBJ2-5; 11 bases are a match to TRBD2. The CDR3 extends over 15 amino acids. V was clipped by 3 bases and J by 5 bases; unmatched bases: 8. CDR1 and CDR2 from the germline V gene are SQVTM and ANQGSEA.

On this clone itself: This CDR3 is also generated by other DNA sequences in the sample. The rearrangement links TRBV6-2 or TRBV6-3 to TRBJ2-6; no clear D. Germline CDR1 MNHEY, CDR2 SVGEGT. The CDR3 has 15 amino acids. V lost 2 bases, J lost 3 bases, and 8 bases lay in between. In DNA, the CDR3 is TGTGCCAGCAGTTACGGGTGGGGTGGGGCCAACGTCCTGACTTTC. The encoded protein is CASSYGWGGANVLTF.

The chain uses TRBV9 and TRBJ1-1; D may be TRBD1 (5 bases). V was shortened by 2 bases and J by 5 bases, with 13 bases between the two germline ends. Germline V gene data show CDR1 as SGDLS and CDR2 as YYNGEE. The length of the CDR3 is 14 residues. The CDR3 sequence: CASSVGRSLTEAFF. CDR3 DNA: TGTGCCAGCAGCGTGGGACGGAGCCTAACTGAAGCTTTCTTT. The entire variable domain, with the rest obtained from reference TRBV9 and TRBJ1-1, is as follows: DSGVTQTPKHLITATGQRVTLRCSPRSGDLSVYWYQQSLDQGLQFLIQYYNGEERAKGNILERFSAQQFPDLHSELNLSSLELGDSALYFCASSVGRSLTEAFFGQGTRLTVV.

The chain carries TRBV2 and TRBJ1-1, with D uncertain. Trimming removed 7 bases at V and 0 bases at J, with 15 bases between. CDR3 size: 15 residues. The germline V gene encodes CDR1 SNHLY and CDR2 FYNNEI. CDR3: CASTLEGVMNTEAFF. The CDR3 nucleotides read TGTGCCAGCACGCTAGAAGGAGTCATGAACACTGAAGCTTTCTTT.

The chain combines TRBV28 with TRBJ1-6; D is uncertain. Germline assignment: CDR1 MDHEN and CDR2 SYDVKM. This CDR3 comprises 14 residues. Trimming took 7 bases from V and 0 from J, leaving 7 bases between them. The CDR3 here is CASKKSSYNSPLHF. The CDR3 DNA reads as TGTGCCAGCAAGAAGAGCTCCTATAATTCACCCCTCCACTTT.

The chain employs TRBV28 and TRBJ2-7, with 9 positions matching TRBD1. This CDR3 is built from 15 residues. The germline CDR1 and CDR2 sequences are MDHEN and SYDVKM. The V segment lost 5 bases and the J segment 5 bases; nucleotides outside the gene matches: 10. In DNA form, the CDR3 reads TGTGCCAGCAGTGGGACAGGGAGACTTGGGGACGAGCAGTACTTC. Encoded protein: CASSGTGRLGDEQYF.

V and J are TRBV3-1 (or the pseudogene TRBV3-2) and TRBJ2-2; 9 positions agree with TRBD2. V was pared by 0 bases and J by 4 bases, with 9 bases of the junction left unmatched. Germline-derived CDR1 and CDR2 are LGHDT and YNNKEL (reference sequence). The CDR3 is made up of 18 amino acids. The CDR3 loop reads CASSQEASGAPGTGELFF. Written as DNA, the CDR3 is TGTGCCAGCAGCCAAGAAGCTAGCGGGGCCCCGGGCACCGGGGAGCTGTTTTTT.

The gene calls are TRBV4-1 and TRBJ2-7, with a weak D call TRBD2 (5 bases). Per the germline V gene, CDR1 is MGHRA and CDR2 is YSYEKL. The V end lost 1 base, the J end lost 3 bases, and 10 bases lay between the germline ends. The CDR3 is 14 amino acids. In DNA, the CDR3 is TGCGCCAGCAGCCAAGGTTTTAGCGTCTACGAGCAGTACTTC. Protein product: CASSQGFSVYEQYF.

The chain uses TRBV10-1 and TRBJ1-6; D is ambiguous. Germline loops: CDR1 WNHNN, CDR2 SYGVQD (reference sequence). The CDR3 loop spans 14 amino acids. V lost 4 bases to trimming and J lost 7 bases, with 11 bases between them. Here the CDR3 DNA reads TGCGCCAGCAGTGTGGAAGGAAGGAATTCACCCCTCCACTTT. It translates to CASSVEGRNSPLHF.

The chain is built from TRBV19 and TRBJ1-5; D perhaps matches TRBD1 (5 bases). Germline lookup yields CDR1 LNHDA and CDR2 SQIVND (reference sequence). V lost 1 base and J 2 bases, leaving 12 bases between the germline ends. The CDR3 loop spans 16 amino acids. The CDR3 nucleotides read TGTGCCAGTAGTATAGTTTACGGGGGAGGCAATCAGCCCCAGCATTTT. Translated, it gives CASSIVYGGGNQPQHF.

The chain combines TRBV10-3 with TRBJ1-4, with TRBD1 as a possible D gene (5 bases). Germline V gives CDR1 ENHRY, CDR2 SYGVKD. The CDR3 has 15 amino acids. V was clipped by 0 bases and J by 3 bases, with 8 bases between them. CDR3 sequence reads: CAISESQGANEKLFF. The CDR3 DNA sequence: TGTGCCATCAGTGAGTCGCAGGGTGCTAATGAAAAACTGTTTTTT.

This chain joins TRBV4-2 and TRBJ1-4; D remains unclear. Germline V gives CDR1 LGHNA, CDR2 YNFKEQ. The V end lost 3 bases, the J end lost 4 bases, and 12 bases lay between the germline ends. The CDR3 extends over 15 amino acids. The CDR3 nucleotides read TGTGCCAGCAGCCAGAGAGAATCTAGTAATGAAAAACTGTTTTTT. The encoded protein is CASSQRESSNEKLFF.

J is TRBJ2-1 and V is TRBV5-1; TRBD1 matches at 10 bases. The ends lost 3 bases at V and 7 bases at J; junction bases unmatched: 10. The CDR3 runs to 16 residues. CDR1 is SGHRS, CDR2 YFSETQ, per germline. In DNA form, the CDR3 reads TGCGCCAGCAGCTGGGCGACAGGGGGCGGGAGAAATGAGCAGTTCTTC. Translation gives CASSWATGGGRNEQFF. Full variable domain (missing parts from reference TRBV5-1 and TRBJ2-1): KAGVTQTPRYLIKTRGQQVTLSCSPISGHRSVSWYQQTPGQGLQFLFEYFSETQRNKGNFPGRFSGRQFSNSRSEMNVSTLELGDSALYLCASSWATGGGRNEQFFGPGTRLTVL.

The J gene is TRBJ1-1, the V gene TRBV11-2; D call uncertain. V was pared by 1 base and J by 2 bases, with 14 bases between. Germline loops: CDR1 SGHAT, CDR2 FQNNGV. CDR3 length equals 16 residues. CDR3 region: CASSLGAHRVNTEAFF. The CDR3 nucleotides read TGTGCCAGCAGCTTAGGAGCACACCGCGTTAACACTGAAGCTTTCTTT.

This sequence joins TRBV12-3 or TRBV12-4 and TRBJ2-1; D remains ambiguous. The CDR3 totals 13 residues. V was pared by 6 bases and J by 6 bases, with 12 bases between. DNA for the CDR3: TGTGCCAGCAGCTCGATCGGATCCAATGAGCAGTTCTTC. Protein product: CASSSIGSNEQFF.

A remark on this clone: Additional DNA sequences in this sample encode the identical CDR3. The chain is built from TRBV6-5 and TRBJ2-7; TRBD1 agrees at 8 bases. The CDR3 is made up of 13 amino acids. V shed 5 bases, J shed 4 bases, and the junction held 4 bases outside the gene matches. Germline V gene sequence: CDR1 MNHEY, CDR2 SVGAGI. The CDR3 DNA sequence: TGTGCCAGCAGTAGGGACAGGCAATACGAGCAGTACTTC. Amino acid sequence: CASSRDRQYEQYF.

The V call is TRBV30, the J call TRBJ1-2; D is unresolved. V was shortened by 7 bases and J by 2 bases, with 23 bases between the two germline ends. CDR1 and CDR2 from the germline V gene are GTSNPN and SVGIG (reference sequence). The CDR3 is made up of 16 amino acids. The CDR3 sequence: CALLPGSSSGNYGYTF. As DNA, the CDR3 is TGTGCCTTACTCCCGGGGAGCTCATCGGGAAACTATGGCTACACCTTC.

The V call is TRBV5-1, the J call TRBJ2-7; 9 bases are shared with TRBD2. The trim removed 0 bases at V and 3 bases at J, leaving 4 bases unmatched. CDR1 is SGHRS, CDR2 YFSETQ, per germline. This CDR3 is built from 15 residues. CDR3 in DNA: TGCGCCAGCAGCTTGGACGGAGCGGGGGGCTACGAGCAGTACTTC. This encodes CASSLDGAGGYEQYF. Combining the CDR3 with reference TRBV5-1 and TRBJ2-7 gives the whole variable domain KAGVTQTPRYLIKTRGQQVTLSCSPISGHRSVSWYQQTPGQGLQFLFEYFSETQRNKGNFPGRFSGRQFSNSRSEMNVSTLELGDSALYLCASSLDGAGGYEQYFGPGTRLTVT.